This T cell receptor beta chain is from a study of cytomegalovirus exposure and HLA in healthy donors. As for the study in general: Assignment to the Caucasian-associated ancestry cluster applied to about 80% of the 300 to 500 genotyped donors.

With regard to this clone: Antigen: not known.

The PCR ran on 60 Vbeta and 13 Jbeta primers. Only in-frame clones appear in the TCRdb table, and some are missing; sequencing was by immunoSEQ multiplex PCR. The repertoire holds around 170,000 clones, with almost 85% as singletons. The study, taken as a whole, reports: Reportedly, TCR beta sequences accurately predicted HLA-A and HLA-B alleles in most subjects.

This sequence was found in a woman between 50 and 59 years old in good health and CMV-seronegative. Sample: PBMCs.

The CDR3 bases are TGCGCCAGCAGTGCTGTAGCGGGATACAATGAGCAGTTCTTC. It is translated as CASSAVAGYNEQFF. The rearrangement joins TRBV10-2 to TRBJ2-1, with TRBD2 matching over 8 bases. Germline loops: CDR1 WSHSY, CDR2 SAAADI. Trimming cost V 4 bases and J 4 bases; bases outside gene matches: 3. The CDR3 spans 14 residues.